One sample yielded the 10 T cell receptor beta chains listed below, sequenced in a study of fetal regulatory T cell absence and autoimmunity. The data were produced by immunoSEQ multiplex PCR, yet TCRdb's version contains in-frame clones alone and is incomplete. The sample comprises roughly 95,000 clones, more than 70% of which are singletons, and 2% rests with the top ten. The sequenced sample consisted of pancreas tissue. These receptor sequences come from a male donor with IPEX syndrome.

This sequence joins TRBV6-6 and TRBJ1-5; TRBD1 might be the D (5 bases). Germline V gives CDR1 MNHNY, CDR2 SVGAGI (reference sequence). The CDR3 is 15 amino acids. Trimming pared 7 bases from V and 6 bases from J, leaving 19 bases between. DNA of the CDR3: TGTGCCAGCACCTACCGGGGGTTAAGTCGTCAGCCCCAGCATTTT. This sequence encodes CASTYRGLSRQPQHF.

A few counts support this clone. Other DNA sequences in this sample translate to the same CDR3. The chain couples TRBV7-2 to TRBJ2-7, with 8 bases aligning to TRBD1. V gave up 2 bases and J gave up 4 bases; unmatched junction bases: 1. Germline CDR1 and CDR2: SGHTA and FQGNSA. This CDR3 has 13 amino acids. CDR3 sequence: CASSLQGAYEQYF. Here the CDR3 DNA reads TGTGCCAGCAGCTTACAGGGGGCGTACGAGCAGTACTTC. Variable domain in full (rest from reference TRBV7-2 and TRBJ2-7): GAGVSQSPSNKVTEKGKDVELRCDPISGHTALYWYRQSLGQGLEFLIYFQGNSAPDKSGLPSDRFSAERTGGSVSTLTIQRTQQEDSAVYLCASSLQGAYEQYFGPGTRLTVT.

This clone showed up just a few times. The chain joins TRBV5-8 to TRBJ2-7; the D gene is possibly TRBD1 (6 bases). The CDR3 extends over 17 amino acids. V lost 2 bases and J 0 bases, leaving 18 bases between the germline ends. CDR1 and CDR2 (germline): SGHTS, YDEGEE. Written as DNA, the CDR3 is TGTGCCAGCAGCTTCAGACCCGGGACACGGAACTCCTACGAGCAGTACTTC. It is translated as CASSFRPGTRNSYEQYF.

This clone showed up just once. The chain has TRBV30 and TRBJ2-2; TRBD2 aligns across 13 bases. There are 14 residues in the CDR3. Germline loops: CDR1 GTSNPN, CDR2 SVGIG (reference sequence). Trimming cost V 0 bases and J 8 bases; bases outside gene matches: 0. This CDR3 reads CAWSVLAGGGELFF. The DNA of the CDR3 is TGTGCCTGGAGTGTACTAGCGGGAGGGGGGGAGCTGTTTTTT.

The J gene is TRBJ2-1, the V gene TRBV5-4, with 13 bases lining up with TRBD2. V trimming: 4 bases; J trimming: 6 bases; junction bases outside the gene matches: 7. The germline V gene has CDR1 SGHNT and CDR2 YYREEE (reference sequence). The CDR3 covers 16 residues. The CDR3 region is CASSQGGLAGVNEQFF. Here the CDR3 DNA reads TGTGCCAGCAGCCAAGGAGGACTAGCGGGGGTCAATGAGCAGTTCTTC.

This clone was recorded a few times. This rearrangement joins TRBV6-5 to TRBJ2-7; 13 bases match TRBD2. V lost 6 bases and J lost 4; bases outside the gene matches: 0. The CDR3 runs 13 residues. Germline CDR1 and CDR2: MNHEY and SVGAGI. Here the CDR3 reads CASRLAGGYEQYF. DNA for the CDR3: TGTGCCAGCAGACTAGCGGGGGGGTACGAGCAGTACTTC.

The chain joins TRBV6-1 to TRBJ2-3; no reliable D call. V was shortened by 2 bases and J by 4 bases, with 4 bases between the two germline ends. The CDR3 extends over 12 amino acids. Germline V CDR1 and CDR2: MNHNS, SASEGT. The CDR3 nucleotides are TGTGCCAGCAGTGAAAACCCAGATACGCAGTATTTT. It specifies CASSENPDTQYF.

This clone was detected only a few times. The chain recombines TRBV5-1 with TRBJ2-3, with TRBD2 identical over 9 bases. Germline assignment: CDR1 SGHRS and CDR2 YFSETQ. The CDR3 length is 17 residues. Trimming took 0 bases from V and 9 from J; bases not matched to a gene: 14. The CDR3 spells CASSLGVSGRKGSTQYF. The CDR3 DNA reads as TGCGCCAGCAGCTTGGGGGTTAGCGGGAGAAAGGGATCGACGCAGTATTTT.

In the case of this clone: Other DNA sequences in the same sample also yield this CDR3. The DNA of the CDR3 is TGCAGCGTTGAAGGGACAGGGGGGGACTATGGCTACACCTTC. Translated: CSVEGTGGDYGYTF. The rearrangement joins TRBV29-1 to TRBJ1-2; the match to TRBD1 covers 10 bases. Germline CDR1 SQVTM, CDR2 ANQGSEA. The J segment lost 3 bases and the V segment lost 1 base, leaving 2 bases of the junction unmatched. The CDR3 runs 14 residues.

The J gene is TRBJ2-5, the V gene TRBV5-4; D is ambiguous. The CDR3 is 14 residues long. V was clipped by 1 base and J by 1 base, with 8 bases between them. CDR1 and CDR2 from the germline V gene are SGHNT and YYREEE (reference sequence). The DNA for the CDR3 is TGTGCCAGCAGCTTGATCGCCGCCCAAGAGACCCAGTACTTC. Residues: CASSLIAAQETQYF.